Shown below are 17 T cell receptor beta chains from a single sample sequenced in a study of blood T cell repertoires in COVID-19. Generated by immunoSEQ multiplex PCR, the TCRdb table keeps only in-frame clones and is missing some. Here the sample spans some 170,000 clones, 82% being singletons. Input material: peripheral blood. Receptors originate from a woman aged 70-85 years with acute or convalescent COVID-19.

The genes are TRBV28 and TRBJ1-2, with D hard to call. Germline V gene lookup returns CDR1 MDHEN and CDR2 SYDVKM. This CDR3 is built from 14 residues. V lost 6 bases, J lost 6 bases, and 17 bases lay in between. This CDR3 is CASSPGRRVNGYTF. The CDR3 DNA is TGTGCCAGCAGCCCCGGACGGAGGGTCAATGGCTACACCTTC.

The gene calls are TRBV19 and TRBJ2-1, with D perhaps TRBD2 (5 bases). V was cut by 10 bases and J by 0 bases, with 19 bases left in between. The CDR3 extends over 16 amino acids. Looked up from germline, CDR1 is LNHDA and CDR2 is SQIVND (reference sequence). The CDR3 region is CATRPTLGSSYNEQFF. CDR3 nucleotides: TGTGCCACACGTCCTACGCTGGGGAGCTCCTACAATGAGCAGTTCTTC.

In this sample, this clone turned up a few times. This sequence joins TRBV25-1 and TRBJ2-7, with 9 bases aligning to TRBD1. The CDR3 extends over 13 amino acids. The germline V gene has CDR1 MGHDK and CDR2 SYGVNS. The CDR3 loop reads CASPAMDRGHGPV. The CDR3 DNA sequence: TGTGCCAGCCCGGCGATGGACAGGGGCCACGGGCCAGTC.

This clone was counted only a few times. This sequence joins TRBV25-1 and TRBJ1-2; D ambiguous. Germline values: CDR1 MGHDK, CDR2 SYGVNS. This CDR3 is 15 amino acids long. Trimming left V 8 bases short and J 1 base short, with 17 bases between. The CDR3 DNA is TGTGCCAGCCAAAAGGGCGAGGGTAATAACTATGGCTACACCTTC. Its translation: CASQKGEGNNYGYTF.

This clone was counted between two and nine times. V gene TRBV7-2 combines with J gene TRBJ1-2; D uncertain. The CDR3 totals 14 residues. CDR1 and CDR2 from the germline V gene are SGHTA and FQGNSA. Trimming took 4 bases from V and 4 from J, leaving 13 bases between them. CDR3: CASSSIPDSYGYTF. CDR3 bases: TGTGCCAGCAGCTCGATCCCAGATTCCTATGGCTACACCTTC.

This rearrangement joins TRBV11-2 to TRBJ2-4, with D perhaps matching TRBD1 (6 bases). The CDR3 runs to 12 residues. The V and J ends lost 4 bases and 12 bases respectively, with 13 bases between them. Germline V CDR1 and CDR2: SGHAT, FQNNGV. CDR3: CASSSGQWDQYF. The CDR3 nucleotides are TGTGCCAGCAGCTCCGGACAGTGGGATCAGTACTTC.

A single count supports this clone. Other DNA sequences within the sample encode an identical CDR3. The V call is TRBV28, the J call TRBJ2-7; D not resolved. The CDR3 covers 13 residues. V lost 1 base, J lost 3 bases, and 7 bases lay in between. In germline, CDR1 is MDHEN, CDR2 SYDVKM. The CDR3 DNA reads TGTGCCAGCAGTTTATCTCCGCGCTACGAGCAGTACTTC. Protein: CASSLSPRYEQYF.

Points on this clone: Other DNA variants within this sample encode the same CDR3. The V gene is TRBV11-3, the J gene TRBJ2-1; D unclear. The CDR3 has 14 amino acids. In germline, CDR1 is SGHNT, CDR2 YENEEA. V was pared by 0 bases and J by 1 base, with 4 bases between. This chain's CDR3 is CASSLDSSYNEQFF. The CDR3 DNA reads TGTGCCAGCAGCTTAGACTCTTCCTACAATGAGCAGTTCTTC.

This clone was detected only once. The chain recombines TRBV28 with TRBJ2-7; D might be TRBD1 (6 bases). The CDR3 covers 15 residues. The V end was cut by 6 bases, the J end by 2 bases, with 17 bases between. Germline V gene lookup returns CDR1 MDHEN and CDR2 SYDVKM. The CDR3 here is CASRFRGRAPYEQYF. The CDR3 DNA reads TGTGCCAGCAGATTTAGGGGGAGAGCCCCCTACGAGCAGTACTTC.

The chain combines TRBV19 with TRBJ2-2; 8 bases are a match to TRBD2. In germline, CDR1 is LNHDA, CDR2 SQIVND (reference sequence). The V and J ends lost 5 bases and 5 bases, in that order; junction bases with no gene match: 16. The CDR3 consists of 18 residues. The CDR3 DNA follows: TGTGCCAGTAGTTACGGGACTAGTCCCAGGCCCGGTACCGGGGAGCTGTTTTTT. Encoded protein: CASSYGTSPRPGTGELFF.

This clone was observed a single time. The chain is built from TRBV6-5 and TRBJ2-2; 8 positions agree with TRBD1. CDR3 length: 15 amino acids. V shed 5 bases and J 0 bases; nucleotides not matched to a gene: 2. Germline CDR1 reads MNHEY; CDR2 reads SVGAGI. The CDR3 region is CASSRDRTNTGELFF. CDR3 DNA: TGTGCCAGCAGTCGGGACAGGACGAACACCGGGGAGCTGTTTTTT.

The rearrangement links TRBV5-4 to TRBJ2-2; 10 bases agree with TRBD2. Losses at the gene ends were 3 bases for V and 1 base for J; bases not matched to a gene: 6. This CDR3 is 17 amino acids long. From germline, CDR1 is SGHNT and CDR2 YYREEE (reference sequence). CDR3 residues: CASSSTLAGENTGELFF. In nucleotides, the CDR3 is TGTGCCAGCAGCTCAACCCTAGCGGGGGAGAACACCGGGGAGCTGTTTTTT. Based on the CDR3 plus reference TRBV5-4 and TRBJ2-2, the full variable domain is ETGVTQSPTHLIKTRGQQVTLRCSSQSGHNTVSWYQQALGQGPQFIFQYYREEENGRGNFPPRFSGLQFPNYSSELNVNALELDDSALYLCASSSTLAGENTGELFFGEGSRLTVL.

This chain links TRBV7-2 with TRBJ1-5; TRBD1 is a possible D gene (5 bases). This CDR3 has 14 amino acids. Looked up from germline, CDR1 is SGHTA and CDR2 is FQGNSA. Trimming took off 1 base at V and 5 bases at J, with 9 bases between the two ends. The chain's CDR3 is CASSLVGVDQPQHF. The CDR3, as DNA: TGTGCCAGCAGCTTAGTAGGGGTCGATCAGCCCCAGCATTTT. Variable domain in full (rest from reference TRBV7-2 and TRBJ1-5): GAGVSQSPSNKVTEKGKDVELRCDPISGHTALYWYRQSLGQGLEFLIYFQGNSAPDKSGLPSDRFSAERTGGSVSTLTIQRTQQEDSAVYLCASSLVGVDQPQHFGDGTRLSIL.

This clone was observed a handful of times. In DNA, the CDR3 is TGCGCCAGCAGTGTGGGGGACAGGGTGGGGAACTATGGCTACACCTTC. This encodes CASSVGDRVGNYGYTF. The chain carries TRBV10-1 and TRBJ1-2, with 9 nucleotides matching TRBD1. The CDR3 is made up of 16 amino acids. The germline V gene has CDR1 WNHNN and CDR2 SYGVQD (reference sequence). V was pared by 4 bases and J by 2 bases, with 8 bases of the junction left unmatched.

The CDR3 DNA reads as TGTGCCAGCAGCCCCCGGGGACAGGGCTCCTACGAGCAGTACTTC. Protein sequence: CASSPRGQGSYEQYF. V is TRBV6-2 or TRBV6-3 and J is TRBJ2-7, with 9 bases identical to TRBD1. CDR1 is MNHEY and CDR2 is SVGEGT in the germline V gene. This CDR3 contains 15 residues. Germline trimming cut 6 bases from V and 0 bases from J; bases unmatched to any gene: 6.

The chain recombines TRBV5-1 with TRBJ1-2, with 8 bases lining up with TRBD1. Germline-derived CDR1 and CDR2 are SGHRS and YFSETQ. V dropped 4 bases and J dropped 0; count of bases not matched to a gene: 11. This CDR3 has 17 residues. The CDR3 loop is CASSPSGQAIANYGYTF. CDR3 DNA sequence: TGCGCCAGCAGCCCCTCGGGACAGGCGATTGCTAACTATGGCTACACCTTC.

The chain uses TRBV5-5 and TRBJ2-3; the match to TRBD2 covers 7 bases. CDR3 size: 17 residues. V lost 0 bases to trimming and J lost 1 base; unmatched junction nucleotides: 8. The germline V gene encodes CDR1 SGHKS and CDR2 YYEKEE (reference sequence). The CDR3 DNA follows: TGTGCCAGCAGCTTGGGGTGGAGTAGCGGGCGCACAGATACGCAGTATTTT. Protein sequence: CASSLGWSSGRTDTQYF.